The 29 T cell receptor beta chains below come from one sample, sequenced in a study of shared clonotypes between healthy human individuals (dated by TCRdb to about 2020). Libraries were constructed by the immunoSEQ multiplex PCR assay. The immuneACCESS repertoire file appears here via TCRdb, limited to in-frame rearrangements. These files lack a portion of the clones; in checked studies, under half of the deficit traces to unresolved V genes, and the cause of the others is not known. This sample is represented by around 2.1 million clones; under 95% of them were singletons. The ten largest make up roughly 1.7% of the sample. CD8 naive samples were CD45RO-negative cells positively selected for CCR7, giving a CD45RA+CCR7+ population that excluded TemRA cells. Sequenced sample: naive CD8+ T cells from PBMCs. The cell subset or site label of this sample denotes: CD45RA+CCR7+. These TCRs come from a man aged 18-30 years in good health. Some clones in this sample may be carry-over from other donors' samples.

This sequence joins TRBV5-8 and TRBJ1-5; 7 nucleotides agree with TRBD1. V was clipped by 2 bases and J by 2 bases; unmatched bases: 7. The CDR3 consists of 16 residues. CDR1 is SGHTS and CDR2 is YDEGEE in the germline V gene. The CDR3 protein is CASSLDRAWGNQPQHF. CDR3 nucleotides: TGTGCCAGCAGCTTAGACAGGGCATGGGGCAATCAGCCCCAGCATTTT.

This chain joins TRBV11-2 and TRBJ2-7; D unresolved. Germline CDR1 and CDR2: SGHAT and FQNNGV. The CDR3 totals 17 residues. Trimming took off 1 base at V and 0 bases at J, with 16 bases between the two ends. The CDR3 is CASSLALRRSSSYEQYF. The CDR3 coding sequence is TGTGCCAGCAGCTTAGCCCTCCGCAGAAGCAGCTCCTACGAGCAGTACTTC.

The chain joins TRBV14 to TRBJ2-3; possibly TRBD1 for D (5 bases). V shed 4 bases and J shed 3 bases, with 14 bases lying between them. This CDR3 region has 15 residues. The germline V gene encodes CDR1 SGHDN and CDR2 FVKESK. The CDR3 here is CASSPRGYKTDTQYF. The CDR3 region has the DNA TGTGCCAGCAGCCCTAGGGGCTATAAGACAGATACGCAGTATTTT.

The genes are TRBV28 and TRBJ2-2; D might be TRBD2 (6 bases). Trimming took off 0 bases at V and 2 bases at J, with 16 bases between the two ends. Germline-derived CDR1 and CDR2 are MDHEN and SYDVKM. This CDR3 region has 18 residues. Written as DNA, the CDR3 is TGTGCCAGCAGTTTATGGGCGCCCGGGGGTTTAAACACCGGGGAGCTGTTTTTT. Amino acid sequence: CASSLWAPGGLNTGELFF.

With regard to this clone: The same CDR3 is also encoded by other DNA sequences in this sample. Written as DNA, the CDR3 is TGTGCCATCAGTGACAGCAGCTACGAGCAGTACTTC. This sequence encodes CAISDSSYEQYF. This chain links TRBV10-3 with TRBJ2-7; D not certain. V was shortened by 3 bases and J by 3 bases, with 6 bases between the two germline ends. The CDR3 runs to 12 residues. Germline CDR1 ENHRY, CDR2 SYGVKD.

The CDR3 DNA follows: TGTGCCAGCAGCCGTCGACAGGGGCCCTCTTCTGGGGCCAACGTCCTGACTTTC. It codes for CASSRRQGPSSGANVLTF. The genes are TRBV7-9 and TRBJ2-6; TRBD1 matches at 8 bases. V dropped 5 bases and J dropped 1; count of bases not matched to a gene: 10. Germline CDR1 and CDR2: SEHNR and FQNEAQ (reference sequence). The CDR3 extends over 18 amino acids.

This clone was seen only once. The genes are TRBV19 and TRBJ2-2, with 10 positions matching TRBD2. CDR1 and CDR2 from the germline V gene are LNHDA and SQIVND (reference sequence). The V and J ends lost 6 bases and 3 bases, in that order; junction bases with no gene match: 4. The CDR3 is 15 residues long. The CDR3 loop is CASSEREGYTGELFF. DNA of the CDR3: TGTGCCAGTAGCGAGCGGGAGGGGTACACCGGGGAGCTGTTTTTT.

The genes are TRBV28 and TRBJ2-3, with 12 bases that match TRBD2. V lost 4 bases to trimming and J lost 3 bases; unmatched junction nucleotides: 11. This CDR3 region has 18 residues. Germline V gives CDR1 MDHEN, CDR2 SYDVKM. The DNA for the CDR3 is TGTGCCAGCAGTTCCCCGACTAGCGGGAGTAGGTATACAGATACGCAGTATTTT. Amino acids: CASSSPTSGSRYTDTQYF.

This chain uses TRBV5-1 with TRBJ2-7, with D unclear. The CDR3 runs to 13 residues. Trimming left V 2 bases short and J 1 base short, with 7 bases between. Germline loops: CDR1 SGHRS, CDR2 YFSETQ. CDR3: CASSFSQSYEQYF. CDR3 bases: TGCGCCAGCAGCTTCTCTCAATCCTACGAGCAGTACTTC.

The chain joins TRBV19 to TRBJ1-3; D perhaps matches TRBD1 (6 bases). CDR3 size: 16 residues. V shed 4 bases and J shed 8 bases, with 21 bases lying between them. Germline CDR1 reads LNHDA; CDR2 reads SQIVND (reference sequence). In DNA form, the CDR3 reads TGTGCCAGTAGTACCCTCCACAGGGAGAGCACAGACACCATATATTTT. It translates to CASSTLHRESTDTIYF.

CDR3 coding DNA: TGTGCCAGCAGCGAAAGGACCGGGACTAGCGTCTCCTACGAGCAGTACTTC. This encodes CASSERTGTSVSYEQYF. This sequence joins TRBV7-8 and TRBJ2-7; the match to TRBD2 covers 10 bases. The CDR3 spans 17 residues. J was trimmed by 0 bases and V by 5 bases; bases with no gene match: 10. Germline CDR1 is SGHVS and CDR2 is FQNEAQ. Together with reference TRBV7-8 and TRBJ2-7, the CDR3 gives the full variable domain: GAGVSQSPRYKVAKRGQDVALRCDPISGHVSLFWYQQALGQGPEFLTYFQNEAQLDKSGLPSDRFFAERPEGSVSTLKIQRTQQEDSAVYLCASSERTGTSVSYEQYFGPGTRLTVT.

Written as DNA, the CDR3 is TGTGCCAGCAGTGCTCCGGGGTCCTACGAGCAGTACTTC. Its translation: CASSAPGSYEQYF. This chain links TRBV2 with TRBJ2-7; the D gene is possibly TRBD2 (5 bases). The length of the CDR3 is 13 residues. The germline V gene has CDR1 SNHLY and CDR2 FYNNEI. Trimming took 4 bases from V and 1 from J, leaving 8 bases between them. The whole variable domain, filled in from reference TRBV2 and TRBJ2-7, reads EPEVTQTPSHQVTQMGQEVILRCVPISNHLYFYWYRQILGQKVEFLVSFYNNEISEKSEIFDDQFSVERPDGSNFTLKIRSTKLEDSAMYFCASSAPGSYEQYFGPGTRLTVT.

This clone has a single count. This rearrangement joins TRBV28 to TRBJ2-7; the D gene could be TRBD1 or TRBD2 (5 bases each). Looked up from germline, CDR1 is MDHEN and CDR2 is SYDVKM. CDR3 length: 14 amino acids. Trimming pared 3 bases from V and 4 bases from J, leaving 13 bases between. CDR3 in DNA: TGTGCCAGCAGTTTTACTGAGGGGCCTTACGAGCAGTACTTC. This sequence encodes CASSFTEGPYEQYF.

The chain is built from TRBV9 and TRBJ2-3, with 10 bases aligning to TRBD1. Germline-derived CDR1 and CDR2 are SGDLS and YYNGEE. The V and J ends lost 4 bases and 2 bases, in that order; junction bases with no gene match: 10. The CDR3 covers 17 residues. The DNA of the CDR3 is TGTGCCAGCAGCTTACATGGACAGGGGGGCGTCACAGATACGCAGTATTTT. Residues: CASSLHGQGGVTDTQYF.

The chain has TRBV6-5 and TRBJ2-1; 11 nucleotides align to TRBD2. Per the germline V gene, CDR1 is MNHEY and CDR2 is SVGAGI. This CDR3 is built from 13 residues. Trimming took 7 bases from V and 9 from J; bases not matched to a gene: 5. The CDR3 DNA reads as TGTGCCAGCACTCCGGGACTAGCGGCTGAGCAGTTCTTC. It yields the protein CASTPGLAAEQFF.

The chain carries TRBV5-6 and TRBJ2-7, with D possibly being TRBD1 (6 bases). Germline CDR1 SGHDT, CDR2 YYEEEE. The CDR3 contains 16 residues. Trimming stripped 1 base from V and 7 bases from J, with 21 bases between. The CDR3 region has the DNA TGTGCCAGCAGCTTGTTAGAGACAGGTCTGATTGGGGAGCAGTACTTC. Translated, it gives CASSLLETGLIGEQYF.

The rearrangement links TRBV6-5 to TRBJ2-2, with 8 bases fitting TRBD1. The V and J ends lost 5 bases and 1 base, in that order; junction bases with no gene match: 3. CDR3 length equals 15 residues. Germline lookup yields CDR1 MNHEY and CDR2 SVGAGI. For the CDR3, the DNA is TGTGCCAGCAGTCCCGGGACAGGGAACACCGGGGAGCTGTTTTTT. Translating gives CASSPGTGNTGELFF.

V is TRBV9 and J is TRBJ2-6; D tentatively reads TRBD1 or TRBD2 (5 bases each). Germline V CDR1 and CDR2: SGDLS, YYNGEE. V lost 6 bases and J lost 0, with 13 bases in between. The CDR3 has 16 residues. DNA for the CDR3: TGTGCCAGCACCGGGACCGTTGACTCTGGGGCCAACGTCCTGACTTTC. Its translation: CASTGTVDSGANVLTF.

The chain carries TRBV2 and TRBJ2-7; no reliable D call. V dropped 4 bases and J dropped 0 bases, with 7 bases sitting between them. Looked up from germline, CDR1 is SNHLY and CDR2 is FYNNEI. The CDR3 has 13 amino acids. CDR3 residues: CASSAKSSYEQYF. CDR3 nucleotides: TGTGCCAGCAGTGCAAAGAGCTCCTACGAGCAGTACTTC.

This rearrangement joins TRBV10-1 to TRBJ2-2; D remains unclear. CDR1 and CDR2 from the germline V gene are WNHNN and SYGVQD (reference sequence). This CDR3 spans 13 amino acids. Trimming cost V 8 bases and J 0 bases, with 7 bases left between them. CDR3 residues: CASRHSNTGELFF. CDR3 nucleotides: TGCGCCAGCCGCCACTCGAACACCGGGGAGCTGTTTTTT.

V and J are TRBV2 and TRBJ1-2; possible D gene TRBD1, 6 bases. The CDR3 sequence is 15 residues long. Trimming stripped 7 bases from V and 0 bases from J, with 15 bases between. Germline-derived CDR1 and CDR2 are SNHLY and FYNNEI. CDR3 sequence: CASMAGTLTNYGYTF. DNA of the CDR3: TGTGCCAGCATGGCCGGGACATTGACTAACTATGGCTACACCTTC.

This chain links TRBV7-8 with TRBJ1-5; possibly TRBD1 for D (6 bases). The germline V gene encodes CDR1 SGHVS and CDR2 FQNEAQ. V lost 2 bases, J lost 5 bases, and 13 bases lay in between. There are 15 residues in the CDR3. The CDR3: CASSLSRQVYQPQHF. The CDR3 nucleotides read TGTGCCAGCAGCTTAAGTAGACAGGTTTATCAGCCCCAGCATTTT.

The V and J genes are TRBV14 and TRBJ2-2; the match to TRBD2 covers 9 bases. The CDR3 length is 15 residues. Germline-derived CDR1 and CDR2 are SGHDN and FVKESK. The V and J ends lost 4 bases and 5 bases, in that order; junction bases with no gene match: 5. CDR3 DNA: TGTGCCAGCAGCCGGCGGGAGGGCGGGACCGGGGAGCTGTTTTTT. Translating gives CASSRREGGTGELFF.

This chain uses TRBV11-2 with TRBJ1-1, with D perhaps TRBD1 (5 bases). Trimming left V 2 bases short and J 6 bases short, with 25 bases between. The length of the CDR3 is 18 residues. Germline V CDR1 and CDR2: SGHAT, FQNNGV. The CDR3 sequence is CASSLPLVGGKATPEAFF. The CDR3 nucleotides read TGTGCCAGCAGCTTACCCCTCGTGGGGGGGAAGGCTACCCCTGAAGCTTTCTTT.

The J gene is TRBJ2-7, the V gene TRBV7-2; D is ambiguous. Trimming took 5 bases from V and 4 from J, leaving 12 bases between them. CDR1 is SGHTA and CDR2 is FQGNSA in the germline V gene. The CDR3 loop spans 13 amino acids. The CDR3 region is CASSLTSQYEQYF. CDR3 coding DNA: TGTGCCAGCAGCCTAACCTCACAATACGAGCAGTACTTC.

This chain's CDR3 is CASSLRLAGGVDEQYF. CDR3 sequence (DNA): TGTGCCAGCAGCTTAAGACTAGCGGGAGGTGTCGACGAGCAGTACTTC. J is TRBJ2-7 and V is TRBV11-2, with 13 bases that match TRBD2. The CDR3 sequence is 16 residues long. Germline CDR1 is SGHAT and CDR2 is FQNNGV. J lost 5 bases, V lost 2 bases, and 6 bases had no gene match.

The chain joins TRBV5-4 to TRBJ2-5; tentatively, D is TRBD1 or TRBD2 (5 bases each). V shed 4 bases and J shed 1 base, with 11 bases lying between them. The CDR3 has 14 amino acids. CDR1 and CDR2 (germline): SGHNT, YYREEE (reference sequence). The CDR3 bases are TGTGCCAGCAGCCCCGGGACGCCCCAAGAGACCCAGTACTTC. Translation gives CASSPGTPQETQYF.

This chain links TRBV5-1 with TRBJ2-3; 9 bases line up with TRBD2. Germline lookup yields CDR1 SGHRS and CDR2 YFSETQ. The V segment lost 1 base and the J segment 2 bases; nucleotides outside the gene matches: 11. CDR3 size: 18 residues. The CDR3 DNA follows: TGCGCCAGCAGCTTGATTGGTAGCGGGAGACTACTCACAGATACGCAGTATTTT. Residues: CASSLIGSGRLLTDTQYF.

The rearrangement joins TRBV29-1 to TRBJ1-1; 8 bases match TRBD1. With 0 bases clipped from V and 10 bases from J, the junction kept 1 base outside the gene matches. Looked up from germline, CDR1 is SQVTM and CDR2 is ANQGSEA. The CDR3 is made up of 11 amino acids. The CDR3 sequence is CSVEEGQGAFF. The CDR3 nucleotides are TGCAGCGTTGAAGAAGGACAGGGAGCTTTCTTT. Supplemented by reference TRBV29-1 and TRBJ1-1, the full variable domain reads SAVISQKPSRDICQRGTSLTIQCQVDSQVTMMFWYRQQPGQSLTLIATANQGSEATYESGFVIDKFPISRPNLTFSTLTVSNMSPEDSSIYLCSVEEGQGAFFGQGTRLTVV.